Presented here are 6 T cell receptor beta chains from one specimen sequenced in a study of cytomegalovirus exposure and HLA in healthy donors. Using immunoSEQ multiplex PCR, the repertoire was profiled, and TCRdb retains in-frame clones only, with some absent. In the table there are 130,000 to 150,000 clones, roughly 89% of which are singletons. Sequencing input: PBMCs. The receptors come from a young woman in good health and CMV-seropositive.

CDR3 amino acids: CASSPLAGSGEQYF. CDR3 coding DNA: TGTGCCAGCAGCCCTTTAGCGGGATCGGGCGAGCAGTACTTC. J is TRBJ2-7 and V is TRBV7-6, with 8 nucleotides matching TRBD2. Germline-derived CDR1 and CDR2 are SGHVS and FNYEAQ. Trimming removed 5 bases from V and 6 bases from J; junction bases left unmatched: 9. This CDR3 comprises 14 residues. Complete variable domain (other parts from reference TRBV7-6 and TRBJ2-7): GAGVSQSPRYKVTKRGQDVALRCDPISGHVSLYWYRQALGQGPEFLTYFNYEAQQDKSGLPNDRFSAERPEGSISTLTIQRTEQRDSAMYRCASSPLAGSGEQYFGPGTRLTVT.

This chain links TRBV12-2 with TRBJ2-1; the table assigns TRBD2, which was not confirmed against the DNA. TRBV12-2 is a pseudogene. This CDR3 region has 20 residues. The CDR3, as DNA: TGTGCAAGTCGCTTAGTTTCGGGACTAGCGGGAGGTTGGCTATGGAATGAGCAGTTCTTC. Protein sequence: CASRLVSGLAGGWLWNEQFF.

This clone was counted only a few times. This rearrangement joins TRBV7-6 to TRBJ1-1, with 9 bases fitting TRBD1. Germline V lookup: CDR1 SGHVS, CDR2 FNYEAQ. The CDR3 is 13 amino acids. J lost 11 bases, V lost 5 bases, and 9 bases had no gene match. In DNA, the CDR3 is TGTGCCAGCAGCCCAGGACAGGGGCTGCCGGCTTTCTTT. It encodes CASSPGQGLPAFF.

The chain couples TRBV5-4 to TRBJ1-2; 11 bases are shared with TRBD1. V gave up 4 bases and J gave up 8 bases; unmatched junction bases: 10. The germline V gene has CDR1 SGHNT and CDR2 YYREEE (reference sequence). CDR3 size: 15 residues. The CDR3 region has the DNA TGTGCCAGCAGCGTCCCGGGACAGGGGGAATCGGGCTACACCTTC. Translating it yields CASSVPGQGESGYTF. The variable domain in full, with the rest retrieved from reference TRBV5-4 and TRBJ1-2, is ETGVTQSPTHLIKTRGQQVTLRCSSQSGHNTVSWYQQALGQGPQFIFQYYREEENGRGNFPPRFSGLQFPNYSSELNVNALELDDSALYLCASSVPGQGESGYTFGSGTRLTVV.

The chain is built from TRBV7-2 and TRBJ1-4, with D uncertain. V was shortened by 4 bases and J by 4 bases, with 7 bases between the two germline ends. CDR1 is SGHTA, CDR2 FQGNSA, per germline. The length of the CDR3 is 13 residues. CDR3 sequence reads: CASSSQINEKLFF. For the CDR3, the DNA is TGTGCCAGCAGCTCCCAGATTAATGAAAAACTGTTTTTT. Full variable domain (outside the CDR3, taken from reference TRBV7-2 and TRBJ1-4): GAGVSQSPSNKVTEKGKDVELRCDPISGHTALYWYRQSLGQGLEFLIYFQGNSAPDKSGLPSDRFSAERTGGSVSTLTIQRTQQEDSAVYLCASSSQINEKLFFGSGTQLSVL.

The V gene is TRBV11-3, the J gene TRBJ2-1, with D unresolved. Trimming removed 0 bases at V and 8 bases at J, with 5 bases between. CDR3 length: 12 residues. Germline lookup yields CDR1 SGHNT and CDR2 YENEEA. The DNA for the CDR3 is TGTGCCAGCAGCTTAGATACAGATGAGCAGTTCTTC. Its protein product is CASSLDTDEQFF.